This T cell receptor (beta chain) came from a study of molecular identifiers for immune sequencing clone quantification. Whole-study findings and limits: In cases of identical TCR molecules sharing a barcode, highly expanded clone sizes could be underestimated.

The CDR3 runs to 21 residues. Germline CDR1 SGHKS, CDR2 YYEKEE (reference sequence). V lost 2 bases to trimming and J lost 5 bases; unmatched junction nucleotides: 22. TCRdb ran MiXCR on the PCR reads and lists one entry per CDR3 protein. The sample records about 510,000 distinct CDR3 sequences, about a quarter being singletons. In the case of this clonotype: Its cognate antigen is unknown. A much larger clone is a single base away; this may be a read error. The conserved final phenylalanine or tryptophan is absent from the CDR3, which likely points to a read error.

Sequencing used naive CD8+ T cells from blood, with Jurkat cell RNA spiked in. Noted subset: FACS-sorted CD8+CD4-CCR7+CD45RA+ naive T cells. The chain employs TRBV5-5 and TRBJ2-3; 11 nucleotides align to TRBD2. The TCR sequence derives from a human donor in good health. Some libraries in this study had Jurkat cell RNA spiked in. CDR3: CASSFSSVYVLAGDGVDTQYL. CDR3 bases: TGTGCCAGCAGCTTCTCATCAGTTTATGTACTAGCGGGAGATGGAGTAGATACGCAGTATTTG.